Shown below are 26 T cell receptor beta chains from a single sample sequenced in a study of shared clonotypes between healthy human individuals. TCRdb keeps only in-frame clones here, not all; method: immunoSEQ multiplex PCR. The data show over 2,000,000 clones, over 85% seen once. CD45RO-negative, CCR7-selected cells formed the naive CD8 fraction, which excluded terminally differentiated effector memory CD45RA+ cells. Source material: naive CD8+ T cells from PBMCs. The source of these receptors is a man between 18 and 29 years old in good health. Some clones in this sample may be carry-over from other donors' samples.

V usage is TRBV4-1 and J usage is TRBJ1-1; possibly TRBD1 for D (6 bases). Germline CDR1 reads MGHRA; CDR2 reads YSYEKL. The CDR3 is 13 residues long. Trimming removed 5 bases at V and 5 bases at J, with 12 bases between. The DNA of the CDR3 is TGCGCCAGCAGCAACAGGGACGGGACTGAAGCTTTCTTT. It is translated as CASSNRDGTEAFF.

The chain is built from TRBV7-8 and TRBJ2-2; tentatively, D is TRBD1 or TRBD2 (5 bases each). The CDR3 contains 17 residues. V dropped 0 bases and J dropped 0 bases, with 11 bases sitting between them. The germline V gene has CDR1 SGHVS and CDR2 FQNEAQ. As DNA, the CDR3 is TGTGCCAGCAGCTTAGCACCCGGGACGACGAACACCGGGGAGCTGTTTTTT. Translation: CASSLAPGTTNTGELFF. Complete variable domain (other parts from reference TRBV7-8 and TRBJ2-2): GAGVSQSPRYKVAKRGQDVALRCDPISGHVSLFWYQQALGQGPEFLTYFQNEAQLDKSGLPSDRFFAERPEGSVSTLKIQRTQQEDSAVYLCASSLAPGTTNTGELFFGEGSRLTVL.

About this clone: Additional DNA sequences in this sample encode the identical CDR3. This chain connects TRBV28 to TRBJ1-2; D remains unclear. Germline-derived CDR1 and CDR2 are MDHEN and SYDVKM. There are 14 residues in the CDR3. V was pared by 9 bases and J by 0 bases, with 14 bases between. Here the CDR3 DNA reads TGTGCCAGTAGCCCTAACCATGCTAACTATGGCTACACCTTC. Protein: CASSPNHANYGYTF.

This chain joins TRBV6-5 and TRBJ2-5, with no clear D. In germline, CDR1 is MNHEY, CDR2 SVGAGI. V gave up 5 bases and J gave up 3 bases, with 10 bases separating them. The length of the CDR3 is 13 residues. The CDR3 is CASSPSHKETQYF. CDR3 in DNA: TGTGCCAGCAGTCCGAGCCATAAAGAGACCCAGTACTTC.

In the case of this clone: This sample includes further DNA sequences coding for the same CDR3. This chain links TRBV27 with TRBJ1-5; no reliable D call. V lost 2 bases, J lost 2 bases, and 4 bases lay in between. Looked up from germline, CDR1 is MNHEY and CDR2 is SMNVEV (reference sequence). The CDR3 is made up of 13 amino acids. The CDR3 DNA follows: TGTGCCAGCAGTTTAACGGGCAATCAGCCCCAGCATTTT. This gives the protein CASSLTGNQPQHF.

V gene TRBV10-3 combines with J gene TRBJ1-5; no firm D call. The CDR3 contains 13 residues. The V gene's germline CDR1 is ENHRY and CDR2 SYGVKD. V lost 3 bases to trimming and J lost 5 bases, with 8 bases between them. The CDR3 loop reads CAISDPGDQPQHF. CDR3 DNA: TGTGCCATCAGTGACCCAGGTGATCAGCCCCAGCATTTT.

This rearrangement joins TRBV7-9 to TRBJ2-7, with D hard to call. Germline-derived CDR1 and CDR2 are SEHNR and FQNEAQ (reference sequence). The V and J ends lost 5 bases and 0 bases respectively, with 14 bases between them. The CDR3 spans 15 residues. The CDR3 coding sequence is TGTGCCAGCAGCCCCCGCGGCCCGACCTCCTACGAGCAGTACTTC. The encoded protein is CASSPRGPTSYEQYF. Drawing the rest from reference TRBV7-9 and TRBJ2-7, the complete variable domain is DTGVSQNPRHKITKRGQNVTFRCDPISEHNRLYWYRQTLGQGPEFLTYFQNEAQLEKSRLLSDRFSAERPKGSFSTLEIQRTEQGDSAMYLCASSPRGPTSYEQYFGPGTRLTVT.

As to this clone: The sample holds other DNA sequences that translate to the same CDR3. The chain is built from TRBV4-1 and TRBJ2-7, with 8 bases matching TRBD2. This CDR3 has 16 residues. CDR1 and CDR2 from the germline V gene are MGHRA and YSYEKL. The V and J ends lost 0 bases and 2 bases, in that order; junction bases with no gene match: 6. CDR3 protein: CASSQDPRGGAYEQYF. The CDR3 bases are TGCGCCAGCAGCCAAGATCCCCGGGGGGGCGCCTACGAGCAGTACTTC.

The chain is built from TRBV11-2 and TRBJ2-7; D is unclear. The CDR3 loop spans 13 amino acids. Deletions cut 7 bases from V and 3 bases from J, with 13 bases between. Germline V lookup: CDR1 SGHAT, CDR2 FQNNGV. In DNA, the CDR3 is TGTGCCAGCACCCTAGGCACCTACTACGAGCAGTACTTC. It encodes CASTLGTYYEQYF.

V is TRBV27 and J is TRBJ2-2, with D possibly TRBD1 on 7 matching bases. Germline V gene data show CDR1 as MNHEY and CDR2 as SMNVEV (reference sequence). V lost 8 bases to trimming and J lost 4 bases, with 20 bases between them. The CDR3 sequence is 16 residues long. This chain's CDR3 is CASRGRQGSSTGELFF. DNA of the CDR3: TGTGCCAGCCGGGGGCGACAGGGCTCTTCCACCGGGGAGCTGTTTTTT.

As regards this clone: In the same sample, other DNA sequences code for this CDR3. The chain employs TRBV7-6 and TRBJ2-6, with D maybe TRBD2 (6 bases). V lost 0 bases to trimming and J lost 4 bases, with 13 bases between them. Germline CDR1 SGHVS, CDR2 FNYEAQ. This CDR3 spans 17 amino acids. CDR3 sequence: CASSLALGGSGANVLTF. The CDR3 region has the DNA TGTGCCAGCAGCTTAGCGCTTGGGGGGTCCGGGGCCAACGTCCTGACTTTC.

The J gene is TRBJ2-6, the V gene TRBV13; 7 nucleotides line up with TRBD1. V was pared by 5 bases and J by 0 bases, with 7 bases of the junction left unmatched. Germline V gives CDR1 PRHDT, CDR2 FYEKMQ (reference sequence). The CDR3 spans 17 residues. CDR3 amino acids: CASSPGTALSGANVLTF. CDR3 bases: TGTGCCAGCAGCCCAGGGACAGCCCTCTCTGGGGCCAACGTCCTGACTTTC.

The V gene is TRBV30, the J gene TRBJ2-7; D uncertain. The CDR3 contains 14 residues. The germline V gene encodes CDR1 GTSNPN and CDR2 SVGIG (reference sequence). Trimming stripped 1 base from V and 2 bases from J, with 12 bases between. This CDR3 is CAWSDPGEPYEQYF. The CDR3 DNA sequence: TGTGCCTGGAGTGACCCTGGGGAACCCTACGAGCAGTACTTC.

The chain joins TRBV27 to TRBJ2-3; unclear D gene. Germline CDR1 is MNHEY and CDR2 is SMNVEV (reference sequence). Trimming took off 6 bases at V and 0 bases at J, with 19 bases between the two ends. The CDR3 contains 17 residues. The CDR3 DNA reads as TGTGCCAGCAGGAAGAGGACCCGTCCTTTTAGCACAGATACGCAGTATTTT. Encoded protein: CASRKRTRPFSTDTQYF.

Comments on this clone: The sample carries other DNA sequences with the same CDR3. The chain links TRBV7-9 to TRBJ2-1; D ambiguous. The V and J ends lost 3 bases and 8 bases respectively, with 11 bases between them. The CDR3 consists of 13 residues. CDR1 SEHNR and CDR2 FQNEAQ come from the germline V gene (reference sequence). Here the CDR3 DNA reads TGTGCCAGCAGCTTCCCCCTTGGCGATGAGCAGTTCTTC. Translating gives CASSFPLGDEQFF. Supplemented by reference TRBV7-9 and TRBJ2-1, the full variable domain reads DTGVSQNPRHKITKRGQNVTFRCDPISEHNRLYWYRQTLGQGPEFLTYFQNEAQLEKSRLLSDRFSAERPKGSFSTLEIQRTEQGDSAMYLCASSFPLGDEQFFGPGTRLTVL.

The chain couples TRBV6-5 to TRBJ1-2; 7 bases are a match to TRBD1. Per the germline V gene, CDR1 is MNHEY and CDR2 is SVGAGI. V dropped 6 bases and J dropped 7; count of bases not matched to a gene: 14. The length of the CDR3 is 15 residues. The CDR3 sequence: CASRTSTGARSGYTF. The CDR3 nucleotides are TGTGCCAGCAGGACCAGCACAGGGGCCCGAAGTGGCTACACCTTC.

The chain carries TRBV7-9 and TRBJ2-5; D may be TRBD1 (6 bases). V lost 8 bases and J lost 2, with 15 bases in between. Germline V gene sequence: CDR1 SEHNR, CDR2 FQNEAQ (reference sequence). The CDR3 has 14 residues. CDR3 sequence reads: CASLLGGGQETQYF. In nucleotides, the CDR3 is TGTGCCAGCCTCCTTGGGGGCGGACAAGAGACCCAGTACTTC.

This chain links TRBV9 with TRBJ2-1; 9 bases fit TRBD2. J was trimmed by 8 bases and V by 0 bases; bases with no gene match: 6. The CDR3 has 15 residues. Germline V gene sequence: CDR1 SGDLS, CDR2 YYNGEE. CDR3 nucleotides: TGTGCCAGCAGCGTAGTTAGCGGGGGTGGGGATGAGCAGTTCTTC. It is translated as CASSVVSGGGDEQFF.

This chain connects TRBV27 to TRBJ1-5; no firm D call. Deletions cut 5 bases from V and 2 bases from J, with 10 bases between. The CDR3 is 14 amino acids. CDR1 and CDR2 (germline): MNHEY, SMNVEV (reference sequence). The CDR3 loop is CASSRAVGNQPQHF. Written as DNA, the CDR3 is TGTGCCAGCAGTCGGGCGGTGGGCAATCAGCCCCAGCATTTT.

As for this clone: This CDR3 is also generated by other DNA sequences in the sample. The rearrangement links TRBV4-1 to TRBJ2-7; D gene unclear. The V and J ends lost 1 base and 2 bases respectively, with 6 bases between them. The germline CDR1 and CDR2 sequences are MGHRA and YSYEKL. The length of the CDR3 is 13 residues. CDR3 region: CASSQVGPYEQYF. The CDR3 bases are TGCGCCAGCAGCCAAGTCGGGCCCTACGAGCAGTACTTC.

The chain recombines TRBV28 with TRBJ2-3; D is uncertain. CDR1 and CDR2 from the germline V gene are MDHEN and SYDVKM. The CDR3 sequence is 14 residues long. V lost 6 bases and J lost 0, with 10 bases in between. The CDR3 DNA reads TGTGCCAGCAGGATGCGCCCTAGCACAGATACGCAGTATTTT. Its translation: CASRMRPSTDTQYF.

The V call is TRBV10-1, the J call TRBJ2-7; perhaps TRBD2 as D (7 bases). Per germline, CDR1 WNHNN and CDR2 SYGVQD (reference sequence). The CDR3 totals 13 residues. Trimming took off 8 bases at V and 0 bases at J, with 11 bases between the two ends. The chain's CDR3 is CASRGGFSYEQYF. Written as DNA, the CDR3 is TGCGCCAGCCGCGGGGGCTTCTCCTACGAGCAGTACTTC.

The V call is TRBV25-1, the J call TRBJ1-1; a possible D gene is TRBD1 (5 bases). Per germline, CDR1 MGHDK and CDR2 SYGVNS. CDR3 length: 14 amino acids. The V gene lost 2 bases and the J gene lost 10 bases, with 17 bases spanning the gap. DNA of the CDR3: TGTGCCAGCAGTGAAGTGAGGGGTGCCGTTCGAGCTTTCTTT. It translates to CASSEVRGAVRAFF. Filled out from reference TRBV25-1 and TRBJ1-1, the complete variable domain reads EADIYQTPRYLVIGTGKKITLECSQTMGHDKMYWYQQDPGMELHLIHYSYGVNSTEKGDLSSESTVSRIRTEHFPLTLESARPSHTSQYLCASSEVRGAVRAFFGQGTRLTVV.

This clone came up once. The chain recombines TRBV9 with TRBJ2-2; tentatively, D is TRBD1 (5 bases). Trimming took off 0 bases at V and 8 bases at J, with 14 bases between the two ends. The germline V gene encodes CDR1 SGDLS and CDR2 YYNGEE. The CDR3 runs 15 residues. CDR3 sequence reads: CASSVGGARSGELFF. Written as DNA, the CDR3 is TGTGCCAGCAGCGTAGGTGGGGCGCGCAGTGGGGAGCTGTTTTTT.

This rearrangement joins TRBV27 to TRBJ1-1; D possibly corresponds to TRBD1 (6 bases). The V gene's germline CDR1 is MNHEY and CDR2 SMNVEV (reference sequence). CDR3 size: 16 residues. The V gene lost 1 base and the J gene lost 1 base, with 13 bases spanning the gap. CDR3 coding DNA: TGTGCCAGCAGTTTATACCCGCAACAGGGGAACACTGAAGCTTTCTTT. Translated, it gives CASSLYPQQGNTEAFF.

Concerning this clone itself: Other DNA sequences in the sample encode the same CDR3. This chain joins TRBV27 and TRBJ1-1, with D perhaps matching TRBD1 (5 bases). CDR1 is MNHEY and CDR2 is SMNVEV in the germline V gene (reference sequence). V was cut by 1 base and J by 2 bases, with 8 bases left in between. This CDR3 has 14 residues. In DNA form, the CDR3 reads TGTGCCAGCAGTTTATGGGACGGCAACACTGAAGCTTTCTTT. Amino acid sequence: CASSLWDGNTEAFF.